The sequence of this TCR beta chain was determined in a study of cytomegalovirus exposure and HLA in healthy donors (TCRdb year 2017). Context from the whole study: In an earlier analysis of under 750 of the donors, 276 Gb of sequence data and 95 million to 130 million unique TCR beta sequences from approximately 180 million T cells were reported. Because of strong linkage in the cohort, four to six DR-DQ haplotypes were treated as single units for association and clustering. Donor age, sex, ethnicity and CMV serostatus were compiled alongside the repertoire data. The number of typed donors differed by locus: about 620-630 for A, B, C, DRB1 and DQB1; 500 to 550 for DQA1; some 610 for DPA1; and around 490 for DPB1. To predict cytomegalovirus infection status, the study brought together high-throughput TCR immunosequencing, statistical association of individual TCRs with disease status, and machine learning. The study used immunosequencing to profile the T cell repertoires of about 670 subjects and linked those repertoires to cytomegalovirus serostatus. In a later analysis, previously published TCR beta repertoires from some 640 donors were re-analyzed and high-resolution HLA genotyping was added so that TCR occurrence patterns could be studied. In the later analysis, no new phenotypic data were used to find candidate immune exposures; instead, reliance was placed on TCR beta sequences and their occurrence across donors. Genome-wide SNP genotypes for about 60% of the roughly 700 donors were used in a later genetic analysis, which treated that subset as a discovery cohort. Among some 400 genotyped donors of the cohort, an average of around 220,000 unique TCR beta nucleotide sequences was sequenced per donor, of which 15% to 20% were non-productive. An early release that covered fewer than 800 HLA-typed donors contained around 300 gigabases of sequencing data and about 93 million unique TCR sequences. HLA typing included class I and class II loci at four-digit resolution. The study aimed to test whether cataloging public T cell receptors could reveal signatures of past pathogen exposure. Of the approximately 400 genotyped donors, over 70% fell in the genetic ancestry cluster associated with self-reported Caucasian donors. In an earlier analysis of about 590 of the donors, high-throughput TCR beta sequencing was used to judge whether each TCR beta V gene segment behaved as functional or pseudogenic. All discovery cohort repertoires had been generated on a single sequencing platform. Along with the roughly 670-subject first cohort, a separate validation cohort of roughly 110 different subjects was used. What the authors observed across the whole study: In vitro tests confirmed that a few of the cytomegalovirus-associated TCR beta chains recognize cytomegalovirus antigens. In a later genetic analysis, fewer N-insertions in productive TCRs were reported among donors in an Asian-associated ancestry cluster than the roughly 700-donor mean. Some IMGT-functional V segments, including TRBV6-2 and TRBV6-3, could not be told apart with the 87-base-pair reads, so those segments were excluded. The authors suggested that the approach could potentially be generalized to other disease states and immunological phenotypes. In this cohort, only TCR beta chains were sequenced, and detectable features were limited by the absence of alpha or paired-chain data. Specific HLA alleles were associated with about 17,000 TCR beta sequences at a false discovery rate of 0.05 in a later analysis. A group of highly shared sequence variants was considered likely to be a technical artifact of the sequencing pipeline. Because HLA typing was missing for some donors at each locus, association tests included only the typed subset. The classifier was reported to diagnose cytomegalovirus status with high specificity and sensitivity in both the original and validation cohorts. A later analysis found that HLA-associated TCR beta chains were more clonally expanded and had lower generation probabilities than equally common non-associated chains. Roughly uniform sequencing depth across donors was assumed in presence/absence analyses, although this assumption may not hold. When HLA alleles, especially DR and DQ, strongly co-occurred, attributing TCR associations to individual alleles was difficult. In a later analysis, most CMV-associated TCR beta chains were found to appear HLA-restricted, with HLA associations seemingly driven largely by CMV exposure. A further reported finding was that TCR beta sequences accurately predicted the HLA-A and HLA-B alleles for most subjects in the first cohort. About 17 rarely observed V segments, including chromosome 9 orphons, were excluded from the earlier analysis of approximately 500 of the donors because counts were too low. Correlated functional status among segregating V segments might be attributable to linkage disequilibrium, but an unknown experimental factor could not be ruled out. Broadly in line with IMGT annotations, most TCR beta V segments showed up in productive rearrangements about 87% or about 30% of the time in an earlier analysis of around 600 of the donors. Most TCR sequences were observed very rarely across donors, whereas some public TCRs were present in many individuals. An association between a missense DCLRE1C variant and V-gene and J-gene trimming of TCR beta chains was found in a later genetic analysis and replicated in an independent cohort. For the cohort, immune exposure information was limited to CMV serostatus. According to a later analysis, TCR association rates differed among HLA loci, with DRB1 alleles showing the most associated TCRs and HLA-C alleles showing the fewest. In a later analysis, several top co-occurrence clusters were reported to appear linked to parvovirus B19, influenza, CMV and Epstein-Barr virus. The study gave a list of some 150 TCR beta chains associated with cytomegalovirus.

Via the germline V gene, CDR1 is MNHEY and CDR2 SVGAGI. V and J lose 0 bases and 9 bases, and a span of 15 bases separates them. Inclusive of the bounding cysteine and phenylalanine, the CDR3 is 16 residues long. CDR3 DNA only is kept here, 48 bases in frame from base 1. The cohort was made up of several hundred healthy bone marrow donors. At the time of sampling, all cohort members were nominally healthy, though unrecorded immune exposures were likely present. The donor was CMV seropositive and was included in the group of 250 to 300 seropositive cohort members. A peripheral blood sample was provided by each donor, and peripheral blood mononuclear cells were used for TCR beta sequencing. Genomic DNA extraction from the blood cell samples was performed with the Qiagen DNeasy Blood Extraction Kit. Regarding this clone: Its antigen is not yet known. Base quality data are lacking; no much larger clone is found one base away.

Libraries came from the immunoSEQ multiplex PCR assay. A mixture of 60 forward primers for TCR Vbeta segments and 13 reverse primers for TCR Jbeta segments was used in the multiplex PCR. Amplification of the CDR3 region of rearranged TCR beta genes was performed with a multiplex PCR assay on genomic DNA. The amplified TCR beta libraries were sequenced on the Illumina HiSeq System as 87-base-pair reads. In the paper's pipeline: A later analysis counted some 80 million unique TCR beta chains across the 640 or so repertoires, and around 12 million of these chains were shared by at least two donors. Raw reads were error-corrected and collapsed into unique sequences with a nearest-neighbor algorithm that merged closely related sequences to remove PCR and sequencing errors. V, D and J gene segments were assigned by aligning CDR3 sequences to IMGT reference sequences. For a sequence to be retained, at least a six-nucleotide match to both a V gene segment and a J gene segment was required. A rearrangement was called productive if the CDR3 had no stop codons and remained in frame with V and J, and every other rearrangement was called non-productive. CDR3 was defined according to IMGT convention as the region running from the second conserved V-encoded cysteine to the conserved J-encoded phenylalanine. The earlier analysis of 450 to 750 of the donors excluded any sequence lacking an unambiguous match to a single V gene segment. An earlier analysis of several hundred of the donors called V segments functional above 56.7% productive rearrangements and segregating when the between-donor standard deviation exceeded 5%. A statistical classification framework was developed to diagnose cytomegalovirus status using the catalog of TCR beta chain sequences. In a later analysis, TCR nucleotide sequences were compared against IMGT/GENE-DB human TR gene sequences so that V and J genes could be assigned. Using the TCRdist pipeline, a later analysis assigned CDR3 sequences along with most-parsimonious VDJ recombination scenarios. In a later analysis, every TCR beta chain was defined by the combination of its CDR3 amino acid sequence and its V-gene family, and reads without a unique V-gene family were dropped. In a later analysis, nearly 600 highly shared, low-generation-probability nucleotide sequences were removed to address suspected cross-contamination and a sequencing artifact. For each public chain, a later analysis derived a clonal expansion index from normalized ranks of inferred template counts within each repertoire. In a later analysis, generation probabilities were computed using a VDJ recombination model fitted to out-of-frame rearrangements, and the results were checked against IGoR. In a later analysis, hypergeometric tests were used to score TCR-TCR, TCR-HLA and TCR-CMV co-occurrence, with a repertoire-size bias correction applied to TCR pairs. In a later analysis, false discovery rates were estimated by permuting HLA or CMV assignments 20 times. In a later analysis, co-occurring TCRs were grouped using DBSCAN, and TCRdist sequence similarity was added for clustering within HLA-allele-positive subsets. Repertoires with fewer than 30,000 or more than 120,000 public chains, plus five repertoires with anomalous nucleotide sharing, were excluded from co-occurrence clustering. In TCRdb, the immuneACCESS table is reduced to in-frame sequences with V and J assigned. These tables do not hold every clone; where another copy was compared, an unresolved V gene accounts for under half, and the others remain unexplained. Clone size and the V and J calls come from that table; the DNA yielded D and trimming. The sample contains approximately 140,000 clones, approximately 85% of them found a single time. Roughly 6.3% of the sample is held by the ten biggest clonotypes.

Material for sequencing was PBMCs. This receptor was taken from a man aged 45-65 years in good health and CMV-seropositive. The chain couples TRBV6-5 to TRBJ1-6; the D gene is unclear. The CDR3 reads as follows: CASSYSKRRLSSPLHF. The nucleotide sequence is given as TGTGCCAGCAGTTACTCGAAACGCAGACTAAGTTCACCCCTCCACTTT.